These 30 T cell receptor beta chains originate from one sample sequenced in a study of shared clonotypes between healthy human individuals. Assay used: immunoSEQ multiplex PCR; TCRdb lists only in-frame clones, some missing. The sample lists 2 million to 3 million clones; around nine tenths were seen once. Source material: naive CD4+ T cells sorted from blood. Subset reported: CD45RA+ positively selected. All receptors come from a man aged 18 to 29 in good health.

The chain links TRBV19 to TRBJ2-3, with D perhaps matching TRBD1 (6 bases). The CDR3 length is 14 residues. Germline CDR1 and CDR2: LNHDA and SQIVND (reference sequence). Trimming pared 7 bases from V and 3 bases from J, leaving 14 bases between. CDR3: CASTHGTYTDTQYF. In DNA form, the CDR3 reads TGTGCCAGTACCCACGGGACATATACAGATACGCAGTATTTT. Full variable domain (rest looked up from reference TRBV19 and TRBJ2-3): DGGITQSPKYLFRKEGQNVTLSCEQNLNHDAMYWYRQDPGQGLRLIYYSQIVNDFQKGDIAEGYSVSREKKESFPLTVTSAQKNPTAFYLCASTHGTYTDTQYFGPGTRLTVL.

The rearrangement uses TRBV11-3 and TRBJ2-2; D is unresolved. V lost 0 bases and J lost 0, with 5 bases in between. Germline assignment: CDR1 SGHNT and CDR2 YENEEA. The CDR3 runs to 15 residues. DNA for the CDR3: TGTGCCAGCAGCTTAGACGGAACGAACACCGGGGAGCTGTTTTTT. Translating it yields CASSLDGTNTGELFF.

The chain combines TRBV5-6 with TRBJ2-5; the D is unclear. Trimming took 2 bases from V and 2 from J, leaving 13 bases between them. The CDR3 is made up of 15 amino acids. Germline CDR1 SGHDT, CDR2 YYEEEE. The CDR3 spells CASSFQPLEQETQYF. The CDR3 DNA sequence: TGTGCCAGCAGCTTCCAGCCCTTGGAACAAGAGACCCAGTACTTC.

The J gene is TRBJ1-2, the V gene TRBV7-3, with D unclear. The germline V gene encodes CDR1 SGHTA and CDR2 FQGTGA. V was clipped by 2 bases and J by 0 bases, with 4 bases between them. The CDR3 runs to 13 residues. For the CDR3, the DNA is TGTGCCAGCAGCTTAGAAGCTAACTATGGCTACACCTTC. It codes for CASSLEANYGYTF.

V gene TRBV7-9 combines with J gene TRBJ2-7; TRBD1 matches at 9 bases. The length of the CDR3 is 15 residues. The junction had 9 bases not matched to a gene; V was cut back by 5 bases and J by 4 bases. The germline CDR1 and CDR2 sequences are SEHNR and FQNEAQ (reference sequence). DNA for the CDR3: TGTGCCAGCAGCCTTACCCCGACAGGGGGGTACGAGCAGTACTTC. Its translation: CASSLTPTGGYEQYF.

The chain combines TRBV10-1 with TRBJ1-2; 9 positions match TRBD1. The germline gives CDR1 WNHNN, CDR2 SYGVQD (reference sequence). The CDR3 contains 13 residues. V lost 6 bases and J lost 7; bases outside the gene matches: 6. CDR3 DNA sequence: TGCGCCAGCAGCCCTGGGACAGGGCTTGGCTACACCTTC. Translated: CASSPGTGLGYTF.

For the CDR3, the DNA is TGTGCCAGCAGCCCTAGCGGGAGATACACAGATACGCAGTATTTT. This sequence encodes CASSPSGRYTDTQYF. The chain links TRBV7-9 to TRBJ2-3; TRBD2 matches 10 bases. CDR1 and CDR2 (germline): SEHNR, FQNEAQ (reference sequence). J lost 2 bases, V lost 5 bases, and 4 bases had no gene match. This CDR3 has 15 residues.

The V and J genes are TRBV11-2 and TRBJ2-1, with D tentatively TRBD2 (5 bases). Per the germline V gene, CDR1 is SGHAT and CDR2 is FQNNGV. Trimming stripped 4 bases from V and 7 bases from J, with 8 bases between. This CDR3 is 12 amino acids long. The CDR3 bases are TGTGCCAGCAGCTCCCGGGATAATGAGCAGTTCTTC. It encodes CASSSRDNEQFF.

V is TRBV4-3 and J is TRBJ2-3, with 9 bases aligning to TRBD2. V dropped 3 bases and J dropped 8; count of bases not matched to a gene: 9. The CDR3 loop spans 15 amino acids. CDR1 is LGHNA, CDR2 YSLEER, per germline. The CDR3 nucleotides are TGCGCCAGCAGCCAGTCGGGACTAGCTCGCGGTACGCAGTATTTT. Protein: CASSQSGLARGTQYF.

The rearrangement links TRBV5-4 to TRBJ2-1, with D tentatively TRBD1 (6 bases). This CDR3 spans 14 amino acids. The germline V gene encodes CDR1 SGHNT and CDR2 YYREEE (reference sequence). The ends were cut back, 2 bases at V and 4 bases at J, with 10 bases in the middle. CDR3 sequence (DNA): TGTGCCAGCAGCTTACAGGGTCAGTACAATGAGCAGTTCTTC. Translated: CASSLQGQYNEQFF.

The CDR3 loop is CASSERWDNSPLHF. The CDR3 bases are TGTGCCAGCAGTGAGCGATGGGATAATTCACCCCTCCACTTT. The J gene is TRBJ1-6, the V gene TRBV6-1; D is uncertain. The CDR3 is made up of 14 amino acids. With 3 bases removed from V and 5 bases from J, the gap between germline ends came to 8 bases. Germline CDR1 and CDR2: MNHNS and SASEGT.

J is TRBJ2-1 and V is TRBV27; 9 nucleotides align to TRBD1. The CDR3 runs to 14 residues. Looked up from germline, CDR1 is MNHEY and CDR2 is SMNVEV (reference sequence). With V trimmed by 3 bases and J by 8 bases, 5 bases remained unmatched. The CDR3 nucleotides are TGTGCCAGCAGTTTTGGGACAGGGCGGGATGAGCAGTTCTTC. Translated: CASSFGTGRDEQFF.

This clone was observed once. V gene TRBV9 combines with J gene TRBJ1-3; D is possibly TRBD1 (5 bases). This CDR3 comprises 15 residues. V was clipped by 2 bases and J by 3 bases, with 12 bases between them. CDR1 and CDR2 (germline): SGDLS, YYNGEE. The CDR3 nucleotides read TGTGCCAGCAGCGTCCTAGACAGCTTTGGAAACACCATATATTTT. Encoded protein: CASSVLDSFGNTIYF.

This chain joins TRBV5-8 and TRBJ1-1, with 10 bases identical to TRBD1. The V gene's germline CDR1 is SGHTS and CDR2 YDEGEE. The trim removed 0 bases at V and 1 base at J, leaving 3 bases unmatched. The CDR3 extends over 16 amino acids. The CDR3 sequence: CASSLEGQGRNTEAFF. Here the CDR3 DNA reads TGTGCCAGCAGCTTGGAGGGACAGGGGCGGAACACTGAAGCTTTCTTT. Supplemented by reference TRBV5-8 and TRBJ1-1, the full variable domain reads EAGVTQSPTHLIKTRGQQATLRCSPISGHTSVYWYQQALGLGLQFLLWYDEGEERNRGNFPPRFSGRQFPNYSSELNVNALELEDSALYLCASSLEGQGRNTEAFFGQGTRLTVV.

The chain recombines TRBV18 with TRBJ2-7; no clear D gene. The CDR3 runs to 14 residues. The germline V gene has CDR1 KGHSH and CDR2 LQKENI. Trimming stripped 0 bases from V and 2 bases from J, with 8 bases between. For the CDR3, the DNA is TGTGCCAGCTCACCACCGGAACTACCCTACGAGCAGTACTTC. Translation gives CASSPPELPYEQYF.

Regarding this clone: Additional DNA sequences in this sample encode the identical CDR3. This sequence joins TRBV7-2 and TRBJ2-1; no definite D call. The V end was cut by 1 base, the J end by 7 bases, with 5 bases between. This CDR3 contains 12 residues. The germline V gene encodes CDR1 SGHTA and CDR2 FQGNSA. CDR3 in DNA: TGTGCCAGCAGCTTAGTCGGGAATGAGCAGTTCTTC. Translation: CASSLVGNEQFF.

This chain connects TRBV21-1 to TRBJ1-5. TRBV21-1 is tagged as a pseudogene. The CDR3 is 17 residues long. CDR3 nucleotide sequence: TGTGCCAGCAGCACCCTTGGAATCATCCATAGCAATCAGCCCCAGCATTTT. As protein: CASSTLGIIHSNQPQHF.

The rearrangement uses TRBV6-4 and TRBJ2-1; TRBD2 matches 9 bases. Germline V gene data show CDR1 as MRHNA and CDR2 as SNTAGT. The CDR3 covers 14 residues. The J segment lost 5 bases and the V segment lost 11 bases, leaving 10 bases of the junction unmatched. In nucleotides, the CDR3 is TGTGCCGGGATGGGACTAGCAATTCACAATGAGCAGTTCTTC. Protein sequence: CAGMGLAIHNEQFF.

Turning to this clone: At one end the junction does not follow the germline gene, possibly because of a read error. V usage is TRBV14 and J usage is TRBJ2-2, with 7 bases identical to TRBD1. This CDR3 spans 12 amino acids. Per the germline V gene, CDR1 is SGHDN and CDR2 is FVKESK. CDR3 amino acids: CASSWDRGVLFF. For the CDR3, the DNA is TGTGCCAGCAGCTGGGACAGAGGGGTGCTGTTTTTT.

V usage is TRBV4-3 and J usage is TRBJ2-5; 9 bases fit TRBD2. TRBJ2-7 explains the end of the DNA better; the J call may be wrong. The CDR3 is 13 amino acids. CDR1 is LGHNA and CDR2 is YSLEER in the germline V gene. In DNA form, the CDR3 reads TGCGCCAGCAGCGGCGGGAGGGGCTACGAGCAGTACTTC. Translating it yields CASSGGRGYEQYF.

The V and J genes are TRBV28 and TRBJ1-5; TRBD1 agrees at 7 bases. Germline assignment: CDR1 MDHEN and CDR2 SYDVKM. The length of the CDR3 is 16 residues. V trimming: 5 bases; J trimming: 0 bases; junction bases outside the gene matches: 7. The CDR3 here is CASSRTGQYSNQPQHF. The CDR3 DNA reads as TGTGCCAGCAGTCGAACGGGACAGTATAGCAATCAGCCCCAGCATTTT.

The chain carries TRBV19 and TRBJ2-2; D is unclear. V gave up 3 bases and J gave up 3 bases, with 11 bases separating them. The CDR3 runs to 15 residues. Germline CDR1 and CDR2: LNHDA and SQIVND (reference sequence). The CDR3 DNA reads TGTGCCAGTAGTATGATGGCGGTTGACACCGGGGAGCTGTTTTTT. Translating it yields CASSMMAVDTGELFF.

The rearrangement uses TRBV30 and TRBJ2-7; D not certain. This CDR3 has 14 amino acids. Trimming left V 3 bases short and J 0 bases short, with 12 bases between. In germline, CDR1 is GTSNPN, CDR2 SVGIG (reference sequence). CDR3 sequence reads: CAWSRFPHSYEQYF. The CDR3 DNA reads TGTGCCTGGAGCCGATTCCCGCACTCCTACGAGCAGTACTTC. The full variable domain, completed using reference TRBV30 and TRBJ2-7, is SQTIHQWPATLVQPVGSPLSLECTVEGTSNPNLYWYRQAAGRGLQLLFYSVGIGQISSEVPQNLSASRPQDRQFILSSKKLLLSDSGFYLCAWSRFPHSYEQYFGPGTRLTVT.

The CDR3 here is CASSLGAGMSSYNSPLHF. CDR3 DNA sequence: TGCGCCAGCAGCTTGGGTGCAGGGATGAGCTCCTATAATTCACCCCTCCACTTT. The chain couples TRBV5-1 to TRBJ1-6; TRBD1 is a possible D gene (5 bases). V was clipped by 0 bases and J by 0 bases, with 13 bases between them. This CDR3 is 18 amino acids long. From germline, CDR1 is SGHRS and CDR2 YFSETQ.

The V gene is TRBV7-2, the J gene TRBJ2-2; D may be TRBD2 (6 bases). This CDR3 spans 14 amino acids. The germline gives CDR1 SGHTA, CDR2 FQGNSA. Trimming took off 3 bases at V and 6 bases at J, with 11 bases between the two ends. CDR3 nucleotide sequence: TGTGCCAGCAGCTTCCGGGACTCCGCCGGGGAGCTGTTTTTT. It specifies CASSFRDSAGELFF.

Details on this clone: Relative to the germline gene, one junction end is altered; a read error may explain this. The chain joins TRBV7-7 to TRBJ2-2, with a tentative D call TRBD2 (5 bases). The germline V gene encodes CDR1 SSHAT and CDR2 FNYEAQ (reference sequence). The CDR3 sequence is 15 residues long. CDR3 DNA: TGTGCTAGCAGCTTACTCCGGGATCCGCCCGGGGAGCTGTTTTTT. Translated: CASSLLRDPPGELFF.

The chain combines TRBV27 with TRBJ2-5; 13 bases are a match to TRBD2. The CDR3 has 17 amino acids. Germline V CDR1 and CDR2: MNHEY, SMNVEV (reference sequence). With V trimmed by 5 bases and J by 5 bases, 11 bases remained unmatched. In DNA, the CDR3 is TGTGCCAGCAGTCTCTCAACTAGCGGGGGGGCCGGGGAGACCCAGTACTTC. It yields the protein CASSLSTSGGAGETQYF.

This sequence joins TRBV10-1 and TRBJ2-7; D perhaps matches TRBD1 (6 bases). The CDR3 runs to 15 residues. V was trimmed by 5 bases and J by 1 base, leaving 15 bases between them. In germline, CDR1 is WNHNN, CDR2 SYGVQD (reference sequence). Written as DNA, the CDR3 is TGCGCCAGCAGTCCCGGGACACGCAATTCCTACGAGCAGTACTTC. It encodes CASSPGTRNSYEQYF.

V and J are TRBV7-2 and TRBJ2-2; D is undetermined. The V end was cut by 3 bases, the J end by 2 bases, with 13 bases between. Per the germline V gene, CDR1 is SGHTA and CDR2 is FQGNSA. This CDR3 comprises 16 residues. CDR3 sequence (DNA): TGTGCCAGCAGCTTGGTTTTCAGTGTCAACACCGGGGAGCTGTTTTTT. It translates to CASSLVFSVNTGELFF.

In the case of this clone: Other DNA sequences in the sample encode the same CDR3. The V and J genes are TRBV18 and TRBJ2-1; D ambiguous. V lost 2 bases and J 4 bases, leaving 6 bases between the germline ends. Germline-derived CDR1 and CDR2 are KGHSH and LQKENI. CDR3 length equals 13 residues. The DNA of the CDR3 is TGTGCCAGCTCACCAGGGCAGTACAATGAGCAGTTCTTC. It is translated as CASSPGQYNEQFF.